This T cell receptor (beta chain) was found in a study of cytomegalovirus exposure and HLA in healthy donors. Study findings and constraints: There were several of the most significant clusters that appeared linked to common viral pathogens in a later analysis. The productive fraction for most TCR beta V segments was about 90% or about 30% in an earlier analysis.

As to this clone: The antigen is not known.

The PCR ran on 60 Vbeta and 13 Jbeta primers. Sequencing was performed with immunoSEQ multiplex PCR; in TCRdb, only in-frame clones are kept and a portion is missing. Here the sample spans about 110,000 clones, 70% to 80% being singletons. The CDR3 sequence is 16 residues long. With V trimmed by 4 bases and J by 2 bases, 10 bases remained unmatched. Germline CDR1 reads LNHNV; CDR2 reads YYDKDF (reference sequence). The sequenced material came from PBMCs. The V call is TRBV15, the J call TRBJ2-7, with 8 bases lining up with TRBD2. The clonotype was recovered from a man aged 18 to 35 in good health and CMV-seronegative. The CDR3 DNA reads as TGTGCCACCAGCAACTACCAGCGGGGGACCCCCTACGAGCAGTACTTC. Amino acids: CATSNYQRGTPYEQYF.